This T cell receptor beta chain derives from a study of stem cell transplantation in POMP-related autoinflammatory disease. Overall study: CD8+ T cells were low and CD4+ cells naive-skewed before transplant. General study points: In PRAID patients, the number of distinct TRB V-J gene pairings was restricted. PRAID patients trended toward lower TRB diversity and higher clonality in all analyzed T-cell subsets.

As regards this clone: Antigen: not known.

Sequenced by immunoSEQ multiplex PCR; TCRdb stores in-frame clones only, minus some. The repertoire includes under 11,000 clones, around 87% of them detected once, and just under 55% sits in the top ten. Germline loops: CDR1 MNHEY, CDR2 SVGAGI. This CDR3 contains 10 residues. Between the trimmed V and J ends, which lost 9 bases and 4 bases, there was a span of 6 bases. PRAID featured prominent immunodeficiency. The V call is TRBV6-5, the J call TRBJ1-2; the D is unclear. The source of this sequence is a human donor with POMP-related autoinflammation and immune dysregulation (PRAID). Source: CD8+ T cells from PBMCs, taken before stem cell transplantation. The CDR3 reads CARGSYGYTF. In nucleotides, the CDR3 is TGTGCCAGGGGGTCCTATGGCTACACCTTC.